The rows below give T cell receptor beta chains drawn from one sample of a study of T cell repertoires in ileal Crohn's disease. Sequenced by immunoSEQ multiplex PCR; TCRdb stores in-frame clones only, minus some. The table shows roughly 17,000 clones, with around 90% occurring only once. The sample comprised ileal tissue. These receptors were obtained from an adult with Crohn's disease. Both conserved end residues are part of each CDR3.

v_gene,CDR3aa
TRBV5-1,CASSFDWTGNTGELFF
TRBV10-1,CASSEGTGREEKLFF
TRBV5-1,CASSLVGLAGVSYNEQFF
TRBV7-3,CASSLTTGGGNEQFF
TRBV7-3,CASSLSGTNTGELFF
TRBV19,CASGKRQGNTEAFF
TRBV27,CASSPDRGEQYF
TRBV10-3,CAISPSLAGAGETQYF
TRBV6-5,CASSYSTQGAQPQHF
TRBV11-2,CASRARGYEQYF
TRBV10-1,CATPGTGLGEQYF
TRBV19,CASSGNTEAFF
TRBV19,CASSQTGEMNQPQHF
TRBV28,CASSLRGALPSYGYTF
TRBV5-6,CASSLNKGNWETQYF
TRBV11-2,CASSWGQKETQYF
TRBV19,CASKAFWGANYGYTF
TRBV7-2,CASSLVSGGYQPQHF
TRBV7-9,CASSLHGGSSYEQYF
TRBV6-1,CASTRQGHNQPQHF
TRBV7-9,CASSFYGTDTQYF
TRBV11-2,CASSLVGGRGGELFF
TRBV16,CASSPPGWEQYF
TRBV29-1,CAGRYADTQYF
TRBV7-8,CASSQGTGIGYEQYF
TRBV27,CASSRGISSGANVLTF
TRBV5-4,CASSSGDSYNSPLHF